These T cell receptor beta chains were read from a single sample in a study of pediatric ulcerative colitis. This table comes from immunoSEQ multiplex PCR, and its TCRdb copy is limited to in-frame clones, with some not included. The sample consists of around 13,000 clones, approximately 71% of them appearing once. The material sequenced was gut tissue. These receptors came from a boy aged 5-17 years who was a control in a study of pediatric ulcerative colitis. CDR3s include the opening cysteine and the closing phenylalanine or tryptophan. A D gene is named only where the DNA matches it firmly. Clone sizes are given selectively: once, few, many, or a class where the clone is expanded.

v_call	j_call	d_call	cdr3_length	clone_size	cdr3_aa	cdr3_nt
TRBV7-6	TRBJ1-5	-	16	-	CASSLVPSGSGQPQHF	TGTGCCAGCAGCTTAGTTCCCAGCGGGTCCGGTCAGCCCCAGCATTTT
TRBV18	TRBJ1-5	-	13	few	CASSQGERQPQHF	TGTGCCAGCTCACAGGGGGAGAGGCAGCCCCAGCATTTT
TRBV19	TRBJ1-5	TRBD1	14	few	CASTLRQGVQPQHF	TGTGCCAGTACCCTTAGACAGGGGGTTCAGCCCCAGCATTTT
TRBV7-6	TRBJ2-5	-	15	-	CASSLEAMMKETQYF	TGTGCCAGCAGCTTAGAAGCTATGATGAAAGAGACCCAGTACTTC
TRBV21-1	TRBJ2-4	-	17	-	CASSTLGVVLAKNIQYF	TGTGCCAGCAGCACGCTTGGCGTTGTACTAGCCAAAAACATTCAGTACTTC
TRBV7-6	TRBJ2-1	-	13	-	CASSPVRGNEQFF	TGTGCCAGCAGCCCCGTCCGGGGTAATGAGCAGTTCTTC
TRBV7-8	TRBJ2-7	TRBD2	17	-	CASSLAALAGLSYEQYF	TGTGCCAGCAGCTTAGCGGCCCTAGCGGGCCTCTCCTACGAGCAGTACTTC
TRBV5-1	TRBJ1-4	TRBD1	14	-	CASSLETGRRKLFF	TGCGCCAGCAGCTTGGAGACAGGGAGACGAAAACTGTTTTTT
TRBV19	TRBJ2-2	TRBD2	16	-	CASNPLGGRAFGELFF	TGTGCCAGTAACCCCCTGGGCGGGAGGGCCTTCGGGGAGCTGTTTTTT
TRBV11-2	TRBJ2-7	TRBD2	14	-	CASSFPGRAYEQYF	TGTGCCAGCAGCTTCCCCGGGAGGGCCTACGAGCAGTACTTC
TRBV2	TRBJ2-2	-	14	-	CASSDRVRTGELFF	TGTGCCAGCAGTGACAGGGTGAGGACCGGGGAGCTGTTTTTT
TRBV10-3	TRBJ1-2	TRBD1	19	medium-sized	CAISESTDRARTSNYGYTF	TGTGCCATCAGTGAGTCCACGGACAGGGCCCGCACTTCTAACTATGGCTACACCTTC
TRBV4-1	TRBJ2-7	TRBD1	15	-	CASRRWTGGTYEQYF	TGCGCCAGCAGACGATGGACAGGGGGGACCTACGAGCAGTACTTC
TRBV7-6	TRBJ2-3	TRBD2	17	-	CASSLDPPGTSSTAQYF	TGTGCCAGCAGCTTAGACCCCCCCGGGACTAGCAGTACTGCGCAGTATTTT
TRBV16	TRBJ1-1	-	16	-	CASSPRGAGDGTEAFF	TGTGCCAGCAGCCCCCGCGGAGCGGGAGATGGAACTGAAGCTTTCTTT
TRBV5-1	TRBJ2-3	TRBD2	15	-	CASSLAGGSEDTQYF	TGCGCCAGCAGCTTGGCCGGCGGGAGCGAGGATACGCAGTATTTT
TRBV7-8	TRBJ1-2	-	15	-	CASSLAGRAEGGYTF	TGTGCCAGCAGCTTAGCGGGACGGGCTGAAGGTGGCTACACCTTC
TRBV6-5	TRBJ2-2	-	15	-	CASSHLLASTGELFF	TGTGCCAGCAGCCATCTCCTAGCGAGCACCGGGGAGCTGTTTTTT
TRBV5-4	TRBJ2-1	TRBD2	14	-	CASSWTSGNNEQFF	TGTGCCAGCAGCTGGACTAGCGGGAACAATGAGCAGTTCTTC
TRBV7-2	TRBJ2-1	-	18	few	CASSLGVRGLSSYNEQFF	TGTGCCAGCAGCTTAGGGGTGCGGGGCTTAAGCTCCTACAATGAGCAGTTCTTC
TRBV27	TRBJ1-1	TRBD1	15	once	CASNYQGGAYTEAFF	TGTGCCAGCAACTATCAGGGGGGGGCTTACACTGAAGCTTTCTTT
TRBV5-5	TRBJ2-2	-	13	-	CASSGLGTGELFF	TGTGCCAGCAGCGGGTTAGGCACCGGGGAGCTGTTTTTT
TRBV19	TRBJ2-7	TRBD1	14	few	CASSGGQPGNEQYF	TGTGCCAGTAGTGGGGGACAGCCCGGGAACGAGCAGTACTTC
TRBV6-1	TRBJ2-7	-	15	few	CASSEGASTAYEQYF	TGTGCCAGCAGTGAAGGAGCCTCCACTGCATACGAGCAGTACTTC
TRBV7-3	TRBJ2-4	-	13	-	CASSPQNKNIQYF	TGTGCCAGCAGCCCGCAGAACAAAAACATTCAGTACTTC
TRBV5-1	TRBJ2-3	-	12	-	CASRRGTDTQYF	TGCGCCAGCAGGAGAGGGACGGATACGCAGTATTTT
TRBV5-6	TRBJ2-5	TRBD1	16	-	CASSFPGTELQETQYF	TGTGCCAGCAGCTTTCCCGGGACAGAACTTCAAGAGACCCAGTACTTC
TRBV7-3	TRBJ2-2	TRBD1	15	-	CASSAGQGGTGELFF	TGTGCCAGCAGCGCGGGACAGGGGGGTACCGGGGAGCTGTTTTTT
TRBV30	TRBJ2-5	-	12	few	CACRLVRETQYF	TGTGCCTGTCGACTAGTTCGGGAGACCCAGTACTTC
TRBV19	TRBJ1-2	-	13	-	CASSIIGGIGYTF	TGTGCCAGTAGTATTATCGGGGGAATTGGCTACACCTTC
TRBV18	TRBJ2-3	-	14	few	CASSRSLLTDTQYF	TGTGCCAGCTCACGCTCGCTTCTCACAGATACGCAGTATTTT
TRBV6-6	TRBJ2-1	-	13	-	CASSYWDTNEQFF	TGTGCCAGCAGTTACTGGGACACCAATGAGCAGTTCTTC
TRBV2	TRBJ2-1	-	13	-	CASREVPYNEQFF	TGTGCCAGCAGAGAAGTCCCTTACAATGAGCAGTTCTTC
TRBV30	TRBJ1-1	-	11	-	CAGNRASEAFF	TGTGCCGGTAACAGGGCCTCTGAAGCTTTCTTT
TRBV9	TRBJ2-3	-	14	-	CASSVGAGADTQYF	TGTGCCAGCAGCGTAGGTGCAGGAGCAGATACGCAGTATTTT
TRBV7-9	TRBJ2-5	-	14	-	CASSWDPPPETQYF	TGTGCCAGCAGCTGGGACCCCCCCCCAGAGACCCAGTACTTC
TRBV7-2	TRBJ1-5	-	12	-	CASSLGSQPQHF	TGTGCCAGCAGCTTAGGCTCTCAGCCCCAGCATTTT
TRBV5-1	TRBJ1-1	TRBD1	14	-	CASSAGTGWTEAFF	TGCGCCAGCAGCGCGGGGACAGGGTGGACTGAAGCTTTCTTT
TRBV4-2	TRBJ2-4	-	15	-	CASSQDVLAKNIQYF	TGTGCCAGCAGCCAAGACGTACTAGCCAAAAACATTCAGTACTTC
TRBV11-2	TRBJ2-1	-	16	few	CASSLDPESSYNEQFF	TGTGCCAGCAGCTTAGACCCCGAGAGCTCCTACAATGAGCAGTTCTTC
TRBV5-6	TRBJ2-7	-	12	-	CASSLAAYEQYF	TGTGCCAGCAGCTTGGCTGCCTACGAGCAGTACTTC
TRBV5-1	TRBJ1-3	-	15	-	CASSLASNSGNTIYF	TGCGCCAGCAGCCTCGCCTCGAACTCTGGAAACACCATATATTTT
TRBV6-5	TRBJ2-3	TRBD2	14	-	CASRTGLGADTQYF	TGTGCCAGCAGAACGGGACTAGGGGCAGATACGCAGTATTTT